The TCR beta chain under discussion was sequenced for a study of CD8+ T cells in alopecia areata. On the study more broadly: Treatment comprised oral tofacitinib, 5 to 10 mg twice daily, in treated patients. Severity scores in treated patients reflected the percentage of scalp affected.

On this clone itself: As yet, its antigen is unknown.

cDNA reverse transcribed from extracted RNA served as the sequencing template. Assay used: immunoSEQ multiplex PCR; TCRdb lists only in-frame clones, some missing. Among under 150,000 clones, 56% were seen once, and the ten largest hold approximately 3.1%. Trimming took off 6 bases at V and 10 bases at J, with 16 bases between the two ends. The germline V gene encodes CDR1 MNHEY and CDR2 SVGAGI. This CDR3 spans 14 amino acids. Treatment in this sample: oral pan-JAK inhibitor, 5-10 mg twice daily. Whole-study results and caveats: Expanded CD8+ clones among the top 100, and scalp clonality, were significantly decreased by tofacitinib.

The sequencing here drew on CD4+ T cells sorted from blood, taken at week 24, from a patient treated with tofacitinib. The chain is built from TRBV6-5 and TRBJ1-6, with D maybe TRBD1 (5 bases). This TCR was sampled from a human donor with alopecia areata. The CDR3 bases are TGTGCCAGCAGCCAGGGACCTGAGTACTCACCCCTCCACTTT. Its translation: CASSQGPEYSPLHF.